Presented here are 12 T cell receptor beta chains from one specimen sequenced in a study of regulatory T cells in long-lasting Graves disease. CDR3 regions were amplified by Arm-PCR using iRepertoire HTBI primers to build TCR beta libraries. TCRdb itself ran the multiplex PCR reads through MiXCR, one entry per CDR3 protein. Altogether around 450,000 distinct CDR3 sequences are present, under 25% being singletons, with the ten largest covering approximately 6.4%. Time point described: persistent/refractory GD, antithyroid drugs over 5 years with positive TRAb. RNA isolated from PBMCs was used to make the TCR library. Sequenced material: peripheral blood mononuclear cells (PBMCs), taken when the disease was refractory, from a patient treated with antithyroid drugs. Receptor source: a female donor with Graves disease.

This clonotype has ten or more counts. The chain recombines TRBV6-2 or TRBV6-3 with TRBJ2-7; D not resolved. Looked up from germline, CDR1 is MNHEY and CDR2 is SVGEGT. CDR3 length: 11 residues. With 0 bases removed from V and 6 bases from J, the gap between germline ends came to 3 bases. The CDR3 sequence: CASSYSAEQYF. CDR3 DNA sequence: TGTGCCAGCAGTTACTCGGCCGAGCAGTACTTC.

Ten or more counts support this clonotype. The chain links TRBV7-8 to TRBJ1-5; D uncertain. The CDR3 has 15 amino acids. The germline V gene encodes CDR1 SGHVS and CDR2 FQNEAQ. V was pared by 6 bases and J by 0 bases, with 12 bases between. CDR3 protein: CASSMRTASNQPQHF. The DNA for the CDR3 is TGTGCCAGCAGTATGAGAACGGCTAGCAATCAGCCCCAGCATTTT.

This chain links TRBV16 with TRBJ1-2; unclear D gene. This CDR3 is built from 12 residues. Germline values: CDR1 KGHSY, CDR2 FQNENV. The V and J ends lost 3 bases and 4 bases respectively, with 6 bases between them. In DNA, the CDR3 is TGTGCCAGCAGCCACCCGCCCTATGGCTACACCTTC. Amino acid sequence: CASSHPPYGYTF.

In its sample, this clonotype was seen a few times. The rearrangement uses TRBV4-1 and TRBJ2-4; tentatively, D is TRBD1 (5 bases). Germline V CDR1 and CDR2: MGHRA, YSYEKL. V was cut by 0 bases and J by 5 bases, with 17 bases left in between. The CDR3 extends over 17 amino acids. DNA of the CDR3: TGCGCCAGCAGCCAAGAGCAGGGAACCCTTTTGGAAAACATTCAGTACTTC. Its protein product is CASSQEQGTLLENIQYF.

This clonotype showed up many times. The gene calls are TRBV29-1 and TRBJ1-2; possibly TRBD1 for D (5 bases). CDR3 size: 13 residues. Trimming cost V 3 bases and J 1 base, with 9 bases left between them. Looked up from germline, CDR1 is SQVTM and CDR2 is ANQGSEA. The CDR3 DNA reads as TGCAGCGTTGAGGTGGACAATAACTATGGCTACACCTTC. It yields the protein CSVEVDNNYGYTF.

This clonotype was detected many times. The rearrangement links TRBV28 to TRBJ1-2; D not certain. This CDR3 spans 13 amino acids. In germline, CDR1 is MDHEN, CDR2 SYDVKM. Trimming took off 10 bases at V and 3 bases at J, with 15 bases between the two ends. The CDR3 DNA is TGTGCCACCTACGCCACAGCTTACTATGGCTACACCTTC. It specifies CATYATAYYGYTF.

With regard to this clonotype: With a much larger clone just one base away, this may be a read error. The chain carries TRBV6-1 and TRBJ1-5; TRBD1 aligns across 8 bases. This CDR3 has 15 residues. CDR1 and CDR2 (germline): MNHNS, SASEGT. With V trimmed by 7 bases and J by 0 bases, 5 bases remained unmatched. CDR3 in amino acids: CASTRTGSSNQPQHF. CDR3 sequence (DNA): TGTGCCAGCACCCGGACAGGGAGTAGCAATCAGCCCCAGCATTTT.

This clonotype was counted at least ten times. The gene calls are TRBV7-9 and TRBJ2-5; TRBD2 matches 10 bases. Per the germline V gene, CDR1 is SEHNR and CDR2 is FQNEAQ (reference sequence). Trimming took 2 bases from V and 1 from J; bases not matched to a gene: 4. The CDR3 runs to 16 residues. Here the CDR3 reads CASSLRAGGIQETQYF. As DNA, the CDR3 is TGTGCCAGCAGCTTACGAGCGGGAGGGATCCAAGAGACCCAGTACTTC.

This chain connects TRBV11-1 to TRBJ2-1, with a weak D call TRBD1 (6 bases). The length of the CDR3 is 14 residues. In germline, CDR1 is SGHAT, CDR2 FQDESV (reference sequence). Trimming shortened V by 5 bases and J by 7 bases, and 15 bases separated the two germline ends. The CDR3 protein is CASSRPLQGNEQFF. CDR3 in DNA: TGTGCCAGCAGCCGGCCCCTACAGGGTAATGAGCAGTTCTTC.

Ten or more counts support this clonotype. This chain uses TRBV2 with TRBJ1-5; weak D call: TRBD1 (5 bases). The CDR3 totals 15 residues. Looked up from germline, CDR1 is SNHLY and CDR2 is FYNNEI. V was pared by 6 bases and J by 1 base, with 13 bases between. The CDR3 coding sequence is TGTGCCAGCAGATTGACAGATGGGAGCAATCAGCCCCAGCATTTT. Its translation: CASRLTDGSNQPQHF.

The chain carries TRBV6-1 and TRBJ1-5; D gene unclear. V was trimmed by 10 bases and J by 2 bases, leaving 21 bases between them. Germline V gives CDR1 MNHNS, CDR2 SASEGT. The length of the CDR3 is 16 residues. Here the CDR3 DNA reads TGTGCCATCGGTCGTATCGGGGATCGGGGCAATCAGCCCCAGCATTTT. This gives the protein CAIGRIGDRGNQPQHF.

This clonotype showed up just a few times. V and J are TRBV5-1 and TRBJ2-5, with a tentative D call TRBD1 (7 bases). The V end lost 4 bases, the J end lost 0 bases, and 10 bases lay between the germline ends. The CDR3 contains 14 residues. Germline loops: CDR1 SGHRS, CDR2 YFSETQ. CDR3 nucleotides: TGCGCCAGCAGCCCCAGGGGGGACCAAGAGACCCAGTACTTC. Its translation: CASSPRGDQETQYF.